Shown below are 29 T cell receptor beta chains from a single sample sequenced in a study of T cells in women clearing cervical HPV infection. Data came from immunoSEQ multiplex PCR; TCRdb stores just in-frame clones and leaves some out. Its table records 30,000 to 45,000 clones. The sample taken for sequencing was blood buffy coat. Source of these receptors: a woman aged 18-69 years with a cervical HPV16 infection that either progressed to CIN3+ or cleared (not recorded which).

Concerning this clone: The read finishes 3 residues shy of the CDR3 end, and the germline J gene is used to complete it. The chain combines TRBV18 with TRBJ1-4; TRBD1 aligns across 8 bases. The V gene's germline CDR1 is KGHSH and CDR2 LQKENI. The CDR3 sequence is 17 residues long. The CDR3 loop is CASSPGTGSSGANVLFF. The DNA read from the CDR3 is TGTGCCAGCTCACCTGGGACAGGCTCCTCTGGGGCCAACGTA. The full variable domain, rest sourced from reference TRBV18 and TRBJ1-4, is NAGVMQNPRHLVRRRGQEARLRCSPMKGHSHVYWYRQLPEEGLKFMVYLQKENIIDESGMPKERFSAEFPKEGPSILRIQQVVRGDSAAYFCASSPGTGSSGANVLFFGSGTQLSVL.

With respect to this clone: The CDR3 extends 3 residues past the end of the read, so its final part is completed from the germline J gene. The chain employs TRBV5-4 and TRBJ2-3, with 10 bases fitting TRBD2. Germline V gives CDR1 SGHNT, CDR2 YYREEE (reference sequence). The CDR3 runs to 16 residues. Trimming took 0 bases from V and 3 from J; bases not matched to a gene: 4. The CDR3 protein is CASSLVISGGTDTQYF. The DNA read from the CDR3 is TGTGCCAGCAGCTTGGTGATTAGCGGGGGGACAGATACG.

To note about this clone: The DNA ends 3 residues before the CDR3 does, and the rest of the CDR3 is filled in from the germline J gene. The chain recombines TRBV20-1 with TRBJ2-7; TRBD2 aligns across 11 bases. The CDR3 has 14 amino acids. Germline assignment: CDR1 DFQATT and CDR2 SNEGSKA (reference sequence). V was clipped by 0 bases and J by 3 bases; unmatched bases: 1. CDR3 bases read: TGCAGTGCTAGAGATGGGACTAGCGGCTACGAG. Translated, it gives CSARDGTSGYE. The complete CDR3 sequence is CSARDGTSGYEQYF.

Notes on this clone: The DNA ends 3 residues before the CDR3 does, and the rest of the CDR3 is filled in from the germline J gene. This rearrangement joins TRBV7-2 to TRBJ2-1; TRBD2 might be the D (6 bases). CDR3 size: 15 residues. V was pared by 2 bases and J by 8 bases, with 16 bases between. Germline CDR1 and CDR2: SGHTA and FQGNSA. The CDR3: CASSLRAGGRDEQFF. CDR3 DNA, as far as it was read: TGTGCCAGCAGCTTAAGAGCGGGTGGGCGCGATGAG.

For this clone: The read ends 3 residues before the CDR3 terminus; that terminus is restored from the germline J gene. The rearrangement links TRBV18 to TRBJ2-7; D possibly corresponds to TRBD2 (5 bases). CDR1 is KGHSH and CDR2 is LQKENI in the germline V gene. The V gene lost 3 bases and the J gene lost 5 bases, with 17 bases spanning the gap. CDR3 size: 15 residues. CDR3 sequence: CASSPPRLKGHEQYF. The sequenced CDR3 bases are TGTGCCAGCTCACCCCCGAGACTAAAAGGCCACGAG.

Regarding this clone: The read finishes 3 residues shy of the CDR3 end, and the germline J gene is used to complete it. This sequence joins TRBV20-1 and TRBJ2-3; 11 positions match TRBD2. The CDR3 is made up of 21 amino acids. Germline CDR1 DFQATT, CDR2 SNEGSKA (reference sequence). This CDR3 reads CSALPPSGGPSVRFRQETQYF. CDR3 bases read: TGCAGTGCCCTACCCCCTAGCGGGGGGCCATCCGTGAGGTTTCGGCAAGAGACG.

Of note for this clone: The read falls 3 residues short of the CDR3 end, and the missing part is taken from the germline J gene. The J gene is TRBJ2-3, the V gene TRBV2; 9 bases map to TRBD1. Looked up from germline, CDR1 is SNHLY and CDR2 is FYNNEI. This CDR3 contains 14 residues. Incomplete CDR3 DNA: TGTGCCAGCAGGGACGGGACAGGGAAAGAGACG. Its protein product is CASRDGTGKET. The full CDR3 reads CASRDGTGKETQYF.

With regard to this clone: The CDR3 extends 3 residues past the end of the read, so its final part is completed from the germline J gene. The chain joins TRBV20-1 to TRBJ1-2, with a weak D call TRBD1 (6 bases). This CDR3 has 12 residues. The germline V gene has CDR1 DFQATT and CDR2 SNEGSKA (reference sequence). V dropped 1 base and J dropped 5 bases, with 8 bases sitting between them. This chain's CDR3 is CSARGTEYGYTF. CDR3 DNA (partial): TGCAGTGCTAGAGGGACAGAGTATGGC.

With regard to this clone: The read ends 3 residues early relative to the CDR3; the germline J gene fills the gap. The gene calls are TRBV20-1 and TRBJ1-5, with 9 positions matching TRBD1. Germline V gene sequence: CDR1 DFQATT, CDR2 SNEGSKA (reference sequence). The CDR3 is made up of 14 amino acids. Trimming cost V 5 bases and J 5 bases; bases outside gene matches: 7. This CDR3 reads CSADRDRVDQPQHF. CDR3 DNA, as far as it was read: TGCAGTGCTGACCGGGACAGGGTGGATCAGCCC.

In regard to this clone: The CDR3 end falls 3 residues outside the read, so it is completed with the germline J gene. V is TRBV5-1 and J is TRBJ1-1, with a possible D match to TRBD1 (6 bases). V was trimmed by 4 bases and J by 4 bases, leaving 11 bases between them. The CDR3 has 13 residues. Looked up from germline, CDR1 is SGHRS and CDR2 is YFSETQ. The sequenced CDR3 bases are TGCGCCAGCAGCCCGACAGGTTTCACTGAA. Encoded protein: CASSPTGFTE. The full CDR3 reads CASSPTGFTEAFF.

A note on this clone: The CDR3 goes on 3 residues after the read ends, and that part is filled in from the germline J gene. This rearrangement joins TRBV19 to TRBJ2-7, with 8 bases identical to TRBD1. The CDR3 loop spans 12 amino acids. Germline V lookup: CDR1 LNHDA, CDR2 SQIVND (reference sequence). With V trimmed by 8 bases and J by 5 bases, 5 bases remained unmatched. The CDR3 here is CASVDRDHEQYF. CDR3 bases read: TGTGCCAGTGTGGACAGGGACCACGAG.

Comments on this clone: The CDR3 extends 3 residues past the end of the read, so its final part is completed from the germline J gene. The chain links TRBV7-9 to TRBJ2-4; possibly TRBD2 for D (6 bases). Germline values: CDR1 SEHNR, CDR2 FQNEAQ (reference sequence). The CDR3 consists of 12 residues. The sequenced part of the CDR3 DNA is TGTGCCAGCAGCTTAGTGGACTATGGT. Protein sequence: CASSLVDYG. The CDR3 in its entirety is CASSLVDYGQYF.

The part of the CDR3 DNA that was read is TGTGCCAGCAGTGAAGGTCAGGGGGGACTCGAGACC. Translating gives CASSEGQGGLET. The entire CDR3 reads CASSEGQGGLETQYF. The chain employs TRBV2 and TRBJ2-5, with a weak D call TRBD1 (7 bases). The CDR3 end is not reached by the read, which stops 3 residues before it; the germline J gene fills it in. CDR1 SNHLY and CDR2 FYNNEI come from the germline V gene. Trimming left V 1 base short and J 5 bases short, with 14 bases between. The CDR3 is made up of 15 amino acids.

Turning to this clone: With the read ending 3 residues before the CDR3 end, the germline J gene is used to fill in that end. V gene TRBV6-2 or TRBV6-3 combines with J gene TRBJ2-3, with D perhaps being TRBD1 or TRBD2 (5 bases each). Germline values: CDR1 MNHEY, CDR2 SVGEGT. The CDR3 runs 12 residues. The CDR3 bases that were read are TGTGCCACCCAACGAGGGGTTGAGACG. Amino acids: CATQRGVET. The full CDR3 protein is CATQRGVETQYF.

A remark on this clone: The sequenced fragment ends 3 residues before the CDR3 boundary, so the rest is inferred from the germline J gene. V and J are TRBV7-6 and TRBJ2-2; D perhaps matches TRBD2 (5 bases). Germline lookup yields CDR1 SGHVS and CDR2 FNYEAQ. CDR3 length: 13 residues. CDR3 sequence: CASSRERNSPLFF. The CDR3 DNA, read in part, is TGTGCCAGCAGTAGAGAGCGGAATTCACCG.

On this clone: The CDR3 end lies 3 residues beyond the end of the read and is filled in from the germline J gene. The genes are TRBV7-3 and TRBJ2-2; 9 positions agree with TRBD1. The CDR3 contains 16 residues. Germline assignment: CDR1 SGHTA and CDR2 FQGTGA. The junction had 5 bases not matched to a gene; V was cut back by 5 bases and J by 1 base. Here the CDR3 reads CASSPRTGENTGELFF. CDR3 DNA (partial): TGTGCCAGCAGCCCCAGGACAGGGGAGAACACCGGGGAG.

Concerning this clone itself: The read finishes 3 residues shy of the CDR3 end, and the germline J gene is used to complete it. The genes are TRBV7-2 and TRBJ2-1, with unresolved D. The CDR3 consists of 14 residues. CDR1 SGHTA and CDR2 FQGNSA come from the germline V gene. V lost 1 base and J lost 2, with 6 bases in between. Partial CDR3 DNA: TGTGCCAGCAGCTTAGTGCAGACCTACAATGAG. It yields the protein CASSLVQTYNE. The CDR3 as a whole reads CASSLVQTYNEQFF. Filled out from reference TRBV7-2 and TRBJ2-1, the complete variable domain reads GAGVSQSPSNKVTEKGKDVELRCDPISGHTALYWYRQSLGQGLEFLIYFQGNSAPDKSGLPSDRFSAERTGGSVSTLTIQRTQQEDSAVYLCASSLVQTYNEQFFGPGTRLTVL.

Note on this clone: The read terminates 3 residues ahead of where the CDR3 ends, so the germline J gene completes it. Within the sample, other DNA sequences also encode this same CDR3. The chain links TRBV7-2 to TRBJ1-3, with D maybe TRBD1 (5 bases). The germline CDR1 and CDR2 sequences are SGHTA and FQGNSA. The CDR3 covers 14 residues. V lost 5 bases to trimming and J lost 7 bases, with 15 bases between them. CDR3 bases read: TGTGCCAGCAGCCCGCCGTGGGGGGTGAACACC. Translation gives CASSPPWGVNT. The CDR3, in full, reads CASSPPWGVNTIYF. Full variable domain (rest looked up from reference TRBV7-2 and TRBJ1-3): GAGVSQSPSNKVTEKGKDVELRCDPISGHTALYWYRQSLGQGLEFLIYFQGNSAPDKSGLPSDRFSAERTGGSVSTLTIQRTQQEDSAVYLCASSPPWGVNTIYFGEGSWLTVV.

As concerns this clone: The read terminates 3 residues ahead of where the CDR3 ends, so the germline J gene completes it. J is TRBJ1-1 and V is TRBV20-1; 10 bases agree with TRBD1. V lost 0 bases to trimming and J lost 7 bases; unmatched junction nucleotides: 8. Germline loops: CDR1 DFQATT, CDR2 SNEGSKA (reference sequence). This CDR3 contains 15 residues. The CDR3 sequence is CSARDWDRGAGEAFF. CDR3 bases read: TGCAGTGCTAGAGATTGGGACAGGGGAGCGGGTGAA.

About this clone itself: With the read ending 3 residues before the CDR3 end, the germline J gene is used to fill in that end. The chain links TRBV2 to TRBJ1-1; D is undetermined. In germline, CDR1 is SNHLY, CDR2 FYNNEI. CDR3 length: 16 amino acids. V was cut by 0 bases and J by 0 bases, with 11 bases left in between. The CDR3 here is CASSEALQAVNTEAFF. The covered CDR3 bases are TGTGCCAGCAGTGAAGCTCTGCAGGCCGTGAACACTGAA.

Note on this clone: Read sequence stops 3 residues before the CDR3 end, and the germline J gene provides the missing end. This chain connects TRBV6-2 or TRBV6-3 to TRBJ2-1; D is uncertain. This CDR3 region has 14 residues. CDR1 is MNHEY and CDR2 is SVGEGT in the germline V gene. The germline V and J ends were trimmed by 0 bases and 8 bases, with 11 bases remaining between them. The chain's CDR3 is CASSYSPPRDEQFF. CDR3 DNA (partial): TGTGCCAGCAGTTACTCGCCCCCCCGGGATGAG.

A note on this clone: The read stops 3 residues short of the end of the CDR3; the missing end is completed from the germline J gene. V gene TRBV7-2 combines with J gene TRBJ1-1; tentatively, D is TRBD1 (5 bases). The CDR3 sequence is 13 residues long. The germline V gene has CDR1 SGHTA and CDR2 FQGNSA. The germline V and J ends were trimmed by 2 bases and 7 bases, with 11 bases remaining between them. The covered CDR3 bases are TGTGCCAGCAGCTTACCGGGGGTACGTGAA. Its translation: CASSLPGVRE. The whole CDR3 protein is CASSLPGVREAFF. The complete variable domain, with remaining parts taken from reference TRBV7-2 and TRBJ1-1, reads GAGVSQSPSNKVTEKGKDVELRCDPISGHTALYWYRQSLGQGLEFLIYFQGNSAPDKSGLPSDRFSAERTGGSVSTLTIQRTQQEDSAVYLCASSLPGVREAFFGQGTRLTVV.

For this clone: The read stops 3 residues short of the end of the CDR3; the missing end is completed from the germline J gene. The chain carries TRBV19 and TRBJ2-3, with a possible D match to TRBD1 (5 bases). Germline CDR1 is LNHDA and CDR2 is SQIVND (reference sequence). This CDR3 region has 11 residues. CDR3 DNA, as far as it was read: TGTGCCAGTAAGGGGCAAGAGACG. Protein sequence: CASKGQET. The full CDR3 reads CASKGQETQYF. The complete variable domain, with remaining parts taken from reference TRBV19 and TRBJ2-3, reads DGGITQSPKYLFRKEGQNVTLSCEQNLNHDAMYWYRQDPGQGLRLIYYSQIVNDFQKGDIAEGYSVSREKKESFPLTVTSAQKNPTAFYLCASKGQETQYFGPGTRLTVL.

Points on this clone: The CDR3 end is not reached by the read, which stops 3 residues before it; the germline J gene fills it in. The chain links TRBV5-1 to TRBJ2-7, with D perhaps matching TRBD1 (6 bases). Trimming shortened V by 2 bases and J by 1 base, and 10 bases separated the two germline ends. This CDR3 is 14 amino acids long. Germline V gene sequence: CDR1 SGHRS, CDR2 YFSETQ. The CDR3 sequence: CASSLRTESYEQYF. The CDR3 DNA, read in part, is TGCGCCAGCAGCTTACGGACAGAGTCCTACGAG.

As to this clone: The DNA ends 3 residues before the CDR3 does, and the rest of the CDR3 is filled in from the germline J gene. The V call is TRBV7-2, the J call TRBJ1-5; 7 nucleotides line up with TRBD1. Per the germline V gene, CDR1 is SGHTA and CDR2 is FQGNSA. The CDR3 covers 14 residues. V shed 7 bases and J 7 bases; nucleotides not matched to a gene: 10. Partial CDR3 DNA: TGTGCCAGCACCCAGACAGGGCTTGGGCAGCCC. It yields the protein CASTQTGLGQP. The whole CDR3 sequence reads CASTQTGLGQPQHF.

As for this clone: The read is 3 residues too short to cover the CDR3 end, so that end is filled in from the germline J gene. This chain links TRBV2 with TRBJ2-1; 7 bases line up with TRBD1. Per germline, CDR1 SNHLY and CDR2 FYNNEI. Losses at the gene ends were 4 bases for V and 8 bases for J; bases not matched to a gene: 5. This CDR3 is 13 amino acids long. The part of the CDR3 DNA that was read is TGTGCCAGCAGTGGACAGGGTTTGGATGAG. As protein: CASSGQGLDE. The whole CDR3 protein reads CASSGQGLDEQFF.

In regard to this clone: The read is 3 residues too short to cover the CDR3 end, so that end is filled in from the germline J gene. The rearrangement joins TRBV5-1 to TRBJ1-2; 7 nucleotides line up with TRBD1. The CDR3 has 16 amino acids. Germline-derived CDR1 and CDR2 are SGHRS and YFSETQ. CDR3 protein: CASSLAGQASTDTYTF. The CDR3 bases that were read are TGCGCCAGCAGCTTGGCCGGACAGGCTAGCACAGATACC.

The part of the CDR3 DNA that was read is TGTGCCAGCAGGGCGACAGGGTTTGAGTCATACGAG. Translation: CASRATGFESYE. The whole CDR3 protein is CASRATGFESYEQYF. The rearrangement joins TRBV2 to TRBJ2-7; the match to TRBD1 covers 7 bases. The read ends 3 residues early relative to the CDR3; the germline J gene fills the gap. The CDR3 is made up of 15 amino acids. The germline CDR1 and CDR2 sequences are SNHLY and FYNNEI. With V trimmed by 6 bases and J by 4 bases, 12 bases remained unmatched.

Comments on this clone: The read falls 3 residues short of the CDR3 end, and the missing part is taken from the germline J gene. This chain links TRBV19 with TRBJ2-3, with 11 bases fitting TRBD1. This CDR3 spans 14 amino acids. Germline CDR1 LNHDA, CDR2 SQIVND (reference sequence). CDR3 DNA, as far as it was read: TGTGCCACGATGGACAGGGGGCGGCATCAGCCG. The encoded protein is CATMDRGRHQP. The CDR3 reads in full as CATMDRGRHQPQYF.